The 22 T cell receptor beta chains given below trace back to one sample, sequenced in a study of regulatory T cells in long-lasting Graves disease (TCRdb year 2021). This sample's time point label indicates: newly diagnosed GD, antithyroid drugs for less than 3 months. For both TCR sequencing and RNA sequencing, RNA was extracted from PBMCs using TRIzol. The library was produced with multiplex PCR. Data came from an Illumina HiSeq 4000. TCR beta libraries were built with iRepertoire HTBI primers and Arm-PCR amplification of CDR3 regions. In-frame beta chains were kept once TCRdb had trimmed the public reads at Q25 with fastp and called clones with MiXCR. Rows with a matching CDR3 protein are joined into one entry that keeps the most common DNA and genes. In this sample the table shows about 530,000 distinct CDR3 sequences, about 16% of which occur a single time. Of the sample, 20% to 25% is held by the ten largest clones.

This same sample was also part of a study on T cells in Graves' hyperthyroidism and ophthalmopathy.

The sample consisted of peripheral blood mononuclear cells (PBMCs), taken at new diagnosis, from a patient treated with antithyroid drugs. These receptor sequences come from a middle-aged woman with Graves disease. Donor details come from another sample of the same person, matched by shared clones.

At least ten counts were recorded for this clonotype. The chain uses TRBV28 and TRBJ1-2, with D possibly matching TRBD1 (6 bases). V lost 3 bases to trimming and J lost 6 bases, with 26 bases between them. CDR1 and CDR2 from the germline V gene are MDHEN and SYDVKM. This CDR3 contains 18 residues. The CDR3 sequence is CASSLGSVSGDWYDGYTF. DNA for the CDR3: TGTGCCAGCAGTTTGGGGTCTGTGTCAGGGGATTGGTATGATGGCTACACCTTC.

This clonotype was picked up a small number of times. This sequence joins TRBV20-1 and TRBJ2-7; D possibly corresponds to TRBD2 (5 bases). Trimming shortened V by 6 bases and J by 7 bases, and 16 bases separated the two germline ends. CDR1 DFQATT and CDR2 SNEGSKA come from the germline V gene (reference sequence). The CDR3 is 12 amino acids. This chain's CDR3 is CSAALGLKEQYF. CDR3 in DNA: TGCAGTGCGGCACTAGGTCTCAAGGAGCAGTACTTC.

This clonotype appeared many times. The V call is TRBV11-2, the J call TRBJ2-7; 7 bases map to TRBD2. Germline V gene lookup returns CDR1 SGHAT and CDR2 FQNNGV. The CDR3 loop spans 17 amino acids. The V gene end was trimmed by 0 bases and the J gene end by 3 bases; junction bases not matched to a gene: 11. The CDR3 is CASSLDGGLETLYEQYF. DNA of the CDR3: TGTGCCAGCAGCTTAGATGGTGGACTAGAAACGCTCTACGAGCAGTACTTC. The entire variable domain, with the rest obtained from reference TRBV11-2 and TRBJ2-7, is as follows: EAGVAQSPRYKIIEKRQSVAFWCNPISGHATLYWYQQILGQGPKLLIQFQNNGVVDDSQLPKDRFSAERLKGVDSTLKIQPAKLEDSAVYLCASSLDGGLETLYEQYFGPGTRLTVT.

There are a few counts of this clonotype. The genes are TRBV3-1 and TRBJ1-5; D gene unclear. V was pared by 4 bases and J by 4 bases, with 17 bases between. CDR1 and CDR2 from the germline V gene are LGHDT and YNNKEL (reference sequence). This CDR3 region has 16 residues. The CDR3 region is CASSPEYPFGNQPQHF. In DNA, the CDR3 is TGTGCCAGCAGCCCAGAATACCCTTTCGGGAATCAGCCCCAGCATTTT.

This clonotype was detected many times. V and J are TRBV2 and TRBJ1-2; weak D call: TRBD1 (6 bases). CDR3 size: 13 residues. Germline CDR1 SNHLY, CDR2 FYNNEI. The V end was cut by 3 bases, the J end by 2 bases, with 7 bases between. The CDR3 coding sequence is TGTGCCAGCAGTGAGGGGGCCAACTATGGCTACACCTTC. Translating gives CASSEGANYGYTF.

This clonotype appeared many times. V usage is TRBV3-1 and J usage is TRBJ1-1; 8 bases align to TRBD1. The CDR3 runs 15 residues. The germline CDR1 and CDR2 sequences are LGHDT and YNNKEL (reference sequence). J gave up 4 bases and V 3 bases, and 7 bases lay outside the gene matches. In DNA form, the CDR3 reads TGTGCCAGCAGCCACCACAGGGGGGAGAGCACTGAAGCTTTCTTT. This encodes CASSHHRGESTEAFF.

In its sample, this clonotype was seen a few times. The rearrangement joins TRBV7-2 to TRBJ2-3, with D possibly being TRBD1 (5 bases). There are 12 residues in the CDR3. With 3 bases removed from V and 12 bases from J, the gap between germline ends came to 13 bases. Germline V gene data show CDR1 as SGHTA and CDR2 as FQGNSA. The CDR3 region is CASSLGQTEQYF. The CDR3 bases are TGTGCCAGCAGCTTGGGGCAGACAGAACAGTATTTT.

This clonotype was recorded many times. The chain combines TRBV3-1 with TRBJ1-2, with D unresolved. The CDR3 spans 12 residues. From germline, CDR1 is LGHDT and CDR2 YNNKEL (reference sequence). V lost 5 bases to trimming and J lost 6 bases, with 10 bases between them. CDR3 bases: TGTGCCAGCAGCTATTACGGGGATGGCTACACCTTC. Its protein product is CASSYYGDGYTF.

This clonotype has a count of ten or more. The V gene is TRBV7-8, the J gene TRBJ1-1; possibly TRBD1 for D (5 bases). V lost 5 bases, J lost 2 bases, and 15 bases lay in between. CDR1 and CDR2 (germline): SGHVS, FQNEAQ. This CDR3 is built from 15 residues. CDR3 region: CASSGTGTLNTEAFF. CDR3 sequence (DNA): TGTGCCAGCAGCGGGACCGGGACGCTAAACACTGAAGCTTTCTTT.

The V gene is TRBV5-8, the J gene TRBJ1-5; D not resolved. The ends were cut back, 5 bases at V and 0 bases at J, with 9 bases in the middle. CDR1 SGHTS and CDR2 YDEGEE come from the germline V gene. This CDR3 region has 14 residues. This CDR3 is CASRSLYSNQPQHF. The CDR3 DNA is TGTGCCAGCAGATCCCTTTATAGCAATCAGCCCCAGCATTTT.

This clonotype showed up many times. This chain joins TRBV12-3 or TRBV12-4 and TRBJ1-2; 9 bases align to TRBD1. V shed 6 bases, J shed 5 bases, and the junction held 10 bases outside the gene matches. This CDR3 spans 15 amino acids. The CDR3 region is CASSSVRDRDYGYTF. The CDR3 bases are TGTGCCAGCAGCTCAGTCCGGGACAGGGATTATGGCTACACCTTC.

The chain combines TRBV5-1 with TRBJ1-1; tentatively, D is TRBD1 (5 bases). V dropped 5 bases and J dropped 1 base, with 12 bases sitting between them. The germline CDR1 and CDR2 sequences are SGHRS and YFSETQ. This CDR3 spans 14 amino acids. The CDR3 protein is CASRSPGGNTEAFF. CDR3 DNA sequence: TGCGCCAGCAGATCTCCCGGGGGGAACACTGAAGCTTTCTTT.

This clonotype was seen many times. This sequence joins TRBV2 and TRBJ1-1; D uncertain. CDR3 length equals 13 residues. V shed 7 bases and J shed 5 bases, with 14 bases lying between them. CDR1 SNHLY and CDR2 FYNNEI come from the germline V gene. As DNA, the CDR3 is TGTGCCAGCACAGGCCGGGAACGAACTGAAGCTTTCTTT. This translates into CASTGRERTEAFF.

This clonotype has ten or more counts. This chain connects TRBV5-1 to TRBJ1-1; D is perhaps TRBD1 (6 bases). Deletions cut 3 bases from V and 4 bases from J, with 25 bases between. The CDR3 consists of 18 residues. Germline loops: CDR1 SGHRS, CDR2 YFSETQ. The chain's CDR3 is CASSWDEGQYRSRTEAFF. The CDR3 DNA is TGCGCCAGCAGCTGGGATGAAGGACAGTATAGGAGTCGCACTGAAGCTTTCTTT. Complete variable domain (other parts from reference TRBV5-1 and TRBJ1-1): KAGVTQTPRYLIKTRGQQVTLSCSPISGHRSVSWYQQTPGQGLQFLFEYFSETQRNKGNFPGRFSGRQFSNSRSEMNVSTLELGDSALYLCASSWDEGQYRSRTEAFFGQGTRLTVV.

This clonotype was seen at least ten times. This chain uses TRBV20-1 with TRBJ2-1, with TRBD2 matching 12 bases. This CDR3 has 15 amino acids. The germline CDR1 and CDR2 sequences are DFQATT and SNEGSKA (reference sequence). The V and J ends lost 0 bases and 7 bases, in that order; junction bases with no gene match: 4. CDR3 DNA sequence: TGCAGTGCTAGAGACCCTAGCGGGGGGGCAAATGAGCAGTTCTTC. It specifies CSARDPSGGANEQFF.

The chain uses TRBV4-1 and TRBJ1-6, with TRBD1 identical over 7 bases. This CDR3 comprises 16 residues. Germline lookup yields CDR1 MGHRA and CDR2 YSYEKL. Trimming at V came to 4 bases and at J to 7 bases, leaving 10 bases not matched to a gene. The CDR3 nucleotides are TGCGCCAGCAGCCGGACCGGGACAGTTGCCAATTCACCCCTCCACTTT. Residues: CASSRTGTVANSPLHF.

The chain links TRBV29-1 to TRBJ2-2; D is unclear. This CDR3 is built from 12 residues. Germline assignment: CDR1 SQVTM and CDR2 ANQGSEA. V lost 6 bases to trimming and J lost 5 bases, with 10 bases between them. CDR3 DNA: TGCAGCGTAGTAAGGAGTACCGGGGAGCTGTTTTTT. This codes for CSVVRSTGELFF.

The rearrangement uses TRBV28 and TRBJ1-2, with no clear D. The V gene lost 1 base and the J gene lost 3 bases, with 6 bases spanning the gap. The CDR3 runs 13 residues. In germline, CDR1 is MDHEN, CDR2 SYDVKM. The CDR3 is CASSLSAHYGYTF. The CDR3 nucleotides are TGTGCCAGCAGTTTATCGGCACACTATGGCTACACCTTC.

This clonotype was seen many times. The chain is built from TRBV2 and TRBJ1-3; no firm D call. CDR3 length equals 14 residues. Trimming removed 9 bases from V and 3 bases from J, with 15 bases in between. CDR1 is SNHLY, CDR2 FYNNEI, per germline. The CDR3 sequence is CARIPHVRGNTIYF. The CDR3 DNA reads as TGTGCCAGGATTCCGCATGTTCGTGGAAACACCATATATTTT. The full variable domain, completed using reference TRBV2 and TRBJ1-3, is EPEVTQTPSHQVTQMGQEVILRCVPISNHLYFYWYRQILGQKVEFLVSFYNNEISEKSEIFDDQFSVERPDGSNFTLKIRSTKLEDSAMYFCARIPHVRGNTIYFGEGSWLTVV.

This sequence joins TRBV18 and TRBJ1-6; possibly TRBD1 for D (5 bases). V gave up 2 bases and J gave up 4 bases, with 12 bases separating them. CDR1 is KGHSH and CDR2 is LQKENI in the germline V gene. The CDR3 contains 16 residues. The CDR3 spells CASSPEQVFYNSPLHF. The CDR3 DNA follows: TGTGCCAGCTCACCAGAACAGGTGTTTTATAATTCACCCCTCCACTTT.

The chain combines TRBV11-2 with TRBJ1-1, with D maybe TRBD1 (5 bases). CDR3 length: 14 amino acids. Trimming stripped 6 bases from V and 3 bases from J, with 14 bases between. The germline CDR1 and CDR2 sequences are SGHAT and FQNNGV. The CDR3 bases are TGTGCCAGCAGGCGTACTGACAGTGACACTGAAGCTTTCTTT. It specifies CASRRTDSDTEAFF.

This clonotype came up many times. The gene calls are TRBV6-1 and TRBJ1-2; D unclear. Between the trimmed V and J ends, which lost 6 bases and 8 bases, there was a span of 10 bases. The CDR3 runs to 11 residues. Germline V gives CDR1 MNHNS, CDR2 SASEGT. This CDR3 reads CASRAASGYTF. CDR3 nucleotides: TGTGCCAGCAGGGCGGCAAGCGGCTACACCTTC.